Below are 20 T cell receptor beta chains sequenced from a single sample in a study of cytomegalovirus exposure and HLA in healthy donors. The primer mix had 60 Vbeta and 13 Jbeta primers. Measured with immunoSEQ multiplex PCR; TCRdb has only the in-frame clones, and not every one. Found here are 64,000 or so clones, 70% to 80% of them singletons; the top ten hold 9.7%. The sample comprised PBMCs. The receptors were sampled from a woman in her forties or fifties in good health and CMV-seropositive.

This clone has more than one count but fewer than ten. The rearrangement uses TRBV5-1 and TRBJ2-1; 9 nucleotides line up with TRBD2. V dropped 0 bases and J dropped 7; count of bases not matched to a gene: 5. The germline CDR1 and CDR2 sequences are SGHRS and YFSETQ. This CDR3 comprises 15 residues. This CDR3 is CASSLGLAGENEQFF. The CDR3 DNA follows: TGCGCCAGCAGCTTGGGGTTAGCGGGAGAAAATGAGCAGTTCTTC.

The chain joins TRBV7-8 to TRBJ2-3; 9 bases are a match to TRBD2. Per the germline V gene, CDR1 is SGHVS and CDR2 is FQNEAQ. The V gene end was trimmed by 1 base and the J gene end by 0 bases; junction bases not matched to a gene: 5. CDR3 length equals 17 residues. The CDR3 is CASSLVASGTSTDTQYF. For the CDR3, the DNA is TGTGCCAGCAGCTTAGTGGCTAGCGGGACTAGCACAGATACGCAGTATTTT.

The count of this clone is one. The rearrangement uses TRBV18 and TRBJ1-5, with 7 bases fitting TRBD1. CDR1 and CDR2 (germline): KGHSH, LQKENI. Trimming removed 4 bases from V and 7 bases from J; junction bases left unmatched: 7. The CDR3 loop spans 14 amino acids. CDR3 DNA sequence: TGTGCCAGCTCACGTCCAGGGGGAGGACAGCCCCAGCATTTT. This encodes CASSRPGGGQPQHF.

The V call is TRBV19, the J call TRBJ2-1; 11 nucleotides match TRBD2. V shed 6 bases and J 7 bases; nucleotides not matched to a gene: 14. This CDR3 comprises 17 residues. Germline assignment: CDR1 LNHDA and CDR2 SQIVND (reference sequence). CDR3 in DNA: TGTGCCAGTAGCACGTCTAGCGGGGGGCCCTTAGGGAATGAGCAGTTCTTC. Its translation: CASSTSSGGPLGNEQFF.

The chain links TRBV7-2 to TRBJ2-1; 10 nucleotides line up with TRBD2. CDR1 SGHTA and CDR2 FQGNSA come from the germline V gene. The CDR3 runs 16 residues. The V and J ends lost 4 bases and 15 bases, in that order; junction bases with no gene match: 18. The CDR3 DNA reads TGTGCCAGCAGCTCCGACCCGGGACTAGCGCCCTTTCTGTGGTTCTTC. Translation: CASSSDPGLAPFLWFF.

The chain links TRBV5-5 to TRBJ2-2; 10 nucleotides agree with TRBD2. Germline V gene lookup returns CDR1 SGHKS and CDR2 YYEKEE (reference sequence). The V segment lost 0 bases and the J segment 4 bases; nucleotides outside the gene matches: 6. This CDR3 has 17 residues. CDR3: CASSLGLAGVPTGELFF. The CDR3 DNA reads TGTGCCAGCAGCTTGGGGCTAGCGGGGGTTCCCACCGGGGAGCTGTTTTTT.

The chain employs TRBV6-5 and TRBJ2-3, with D maybe TRBD2 (6 bases). Germline-derived CDR1 and CDR2 are MNHEY and SVGAGI. This CDR3 comprises 14 residues. V dropped 6 bases and J dropped 4 bases, with 14 bases sitting between them. The CDR3, as DNA: TGTGCCAGCAGAACCGGGACTGGTTCAGATACGCAGTATTTT. Its protein is CASRTGTGSDTQYF.

The rearrangement uses TRBV7-8 and TRBJ2-5; a weak D match, TRBD2 (6 bases). Germline V gives CDR1 SGHVS, CDR2 FQNEAQ. Trimming cost V 5 bases and J 0 bases, with 22 bases left between them. CDR3 length equals 18 residues. The CDR3 sequence is CASSPVGRAGRYQETQYF. The CDR3 DNA follows: TGTGCCAGCAGCCCTGTGGGTCGGGCGGGAAGGTACCAAGAGACCCAGTACTTC. Using reference TRBV7-8 and TRBJ2-5 for the parts outside the CDR3, the full variable domain is GAGVSQSPRYKVAKRGQDVALRCDPISGHVSLFWYQQALGQGPEFLTYFQNEAQLDKSGLPSDRFFAERPEGSVSTLKIQRTQQEDSAVYLCASSPVGRAGRYQETQYFGPGTRLLVL.

The chain joins TRBV5-8 to TRBJ2-7, with D unclear. Trimming left V 4 bases short and J 2 bases short, with 4 bases between. The germline V gene encodes CDR1 SGHTS and CDR2 YDEGEE. The CDR3 spans 11 residues. The CDR3 here is CASSRAYEQYF. DNA of the CDR3: TGTGCCAGCAGCCGCGCCTACGAGCAGTACTTC.

This chain uses TRBV6-6 with TRBJ1-4, with D perhaps matching TRBD1 (5 bases). V lost 6 bases and J lost 4, with 12 bases in between. Per the germline V gene, CDR1 is MNHNY and CDR2 is SVGAGI (reference sequence). The CDR3 is 14 residues long. The CDR3 DNA is TGTGCCAGCAGGTCACAGGCACTTAATGAAAAACTGTTTTTT. This translates into CASRSQALNEKLFF.

V is TRBV4-3 and J is TRBJ1-4, with a possible D match to TRBD1 (5 bases). Germline assignment: CDR1 LGHNA and CDR2 YSLEER. The germline V and J ends were trimmed by 4 bases and 0 bases, with 12 bases remaining between them. The CDR3 is made up of 16 amino acids. CDR3 loop: CASSRNRFATNEKLFF. CDR3 in DNA: TGCGCCAGCAGCCGTAACAGGTTTGCAACTAATGAAAAACTGTTTTTT.

V gene TRBV5-1 combines with J gene TRBJ2-5; D remains unclear. V was pared by 3 bases and J by 0 bases, with 3 bases between. Germline CDR1 reads SGHRS; CDR2 reads YFSETQ. The CDR3 has 12 amino acids. In nucleotides, the CDR3 is TGCGCCAGCAGCTCCAACCAAGAGACCCAGTACTTC. It codes for CASSSNQETQYF.

A note on this clone: This same CDR3 is encoded by further DNA sequences in the sample. This chain links TRBV9 with TRBJ1-1; no reliable D call. Trimming removed 0 bases from V and 3 bases from J, with 6 bases in between. The CDR3 consists of 13 residues. Germline V CDR1 and CDR2: SGDLS, YYNGEE. The CDR3 spells CASSVGGDTEAFF. The CDR3 DNA reads as TGTGCCAGCAGCGTAGGCGGGGACACTGAAGCTTTCTTT.

The rearrangement joins TRBV11-2 to TRBJ2-7; the match to TRBD1 covers 8 bases. Unmatched junction bases numbered 5, after V lost 5 bases and J lost 2 bases. The germline CDR1 and CDR2 sequences are SGHAT and FQNNGV. The length of the CDR3 is 14 residues. Here the CDR3 DNA reads TGTGCCAGCAGCAGAACAGGGGGGCCCTACGAGCAGTACTTC. It codes for CASSRTGGPYEQYF.

This sequence joins TRBV4-2 and TRBJ2-2; TRBD2 is a possible D gene (5 bases). Germline lookup yields CDR1 LGHNA and CDR2 YNFKEQ. This CDR3 comprises 12 residues. Between the trimmed V and J ends, which lost 10 bases and 6 bases, there was a span of 12 bases. CDR3 protein: CATENSAGELFF. CDR3 DNA sequence: TGTGCCACCGAGAATAGCGCCGGGGAGCTGTTTTTT.

The genes are TRBV7-7 and TRBJ2-1; 14 nucleotides match TRBD2. Germline lookup yields CDR1 SSHAT and CDR2 FNYEAQ (reference sequence). This CDR3 is 17 amino acids long. With V trimmed by 0 bases and J by 6 bases, 4 bases remained unmatched. For the CDR3, the DNA is TGTGCCAGCAGCTTAGCCCCCGGACTAGCGGGAGGCAATGAGCAGTTCTTC. Residues: CASSLAPGLAGGNEQFF.

The rearrangement joins TRBV10-1 to TRBJ2-5; the match to TRBD1 covers 7 bases. The CDR3 is 14 residues long. Germline CDR1 WNHNN, CDR2 SYGVQD (reference sequence). The V segment lost 4 bases and the J segment 2 bases; nucleotides outside the gene matches: 4. CDR3 bases: TGCGCCAGCAGTGCCGGGACAGCGCAAGAGACCCAGTACTTC. The encoded protein is CASSAGTAQETQYF.

This sequence joins TRBV9 and TRBJ2-3, with 8 positions matching TRBD2. This CDR3 has 14 amino acids. Per germline, CDR1 SGDLS and CDR2 YYNGEE. With V trimmed by 0 bases and J by 4 bases, 1 base remained unmatched. The CDR3 is CASSVEAGADTQYF. CDR3 in DNA: TGTGCCAGCAGCGTAGAAGCGGGGGCAGATACGCAGTATTTT.

The J gene is TRBJ2-7, the V gene TRBV10-3; 8 positions match TRBD2. The CDR3 totals 12 residues. The germline gives CDR1 ENHRY, CDR2 SYGVKD. With V trimmed by 10 bases and J by 2 bases, 4 bases remained unmatched. CDR3 sequence: CATQAGAYEQYF. Written as DNA, the CDR3 is TGTGCCACCCAAGCGGGGGCCTACGAGCAGTACTTC.

CDR3 region: CASSRTLGRLAGGGPDTQYF. The CDR3, as DNA: TGTGCCAGCAGTCGGACCCTGGGAAGGCTAGCGGGAGGGGGTCCAGATACGCAGTATTTT. The chain joins TRBV28 to TRBJ2-3; 12 bases fit TRBD2. V lost 5 bases to trimming and J lost 4 bases; unmatched junction nucleotides: 19. The CDR3 runs 20 residues. Germline CDR1 reads MDHEN; CDR2 reads SYDVKM.